This TCR beta chain was sequenced for a study of Graves' ophthalmopathy and Graves' hyperthyroidism. For repertoire sequencing, the TCR beta CDR3 regions were amplified from RNA transcripts. First-round RT-PCR with HTBI primers preceded a second-round multiplex PCR. MiXCR, applied by TCRdb to the multiplex PCR reads, yields one record per CDR3 protein. Among 360,000 or so distinct CDR3 sequences, about a sixth were seen once, and the ten largest hold around 1.5%. Findings of the study overall: Detection in blood was also observed for most expanded thyroid clonotypes above 0.001 frequency.

Ten or more counts support this clonotype. No antigen is known for it. Trimming removed 5 bases at V and 4 bases at J, with 15 bases between. CDR1 and CDR2 from the germline V gene are SGDLS and YYNGEE. This CDR3 has 14 residues. The clonotype comes from a woman aged 18-29 years with Graves' ophthalmopathy. Sequencing was done on a sample of peripheral blood. J is TRBJ1-2 and V is TRBV9; TRBD1 might be the D (5 bases). The CDR3 region is CASRTPGLAYGYTF. The CDR3 coding sequence is TGTGCCAGCAGGACACCGGGACTGGCCTATGGCTACACCTTC.